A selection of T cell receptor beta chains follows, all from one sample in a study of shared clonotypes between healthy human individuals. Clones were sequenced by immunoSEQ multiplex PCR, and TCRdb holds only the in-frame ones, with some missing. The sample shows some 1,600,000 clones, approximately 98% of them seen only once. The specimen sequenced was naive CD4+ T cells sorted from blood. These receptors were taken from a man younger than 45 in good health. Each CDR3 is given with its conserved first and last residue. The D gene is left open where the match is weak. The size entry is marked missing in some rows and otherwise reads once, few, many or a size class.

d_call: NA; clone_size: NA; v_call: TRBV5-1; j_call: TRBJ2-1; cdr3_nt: TGCGCCAGCAGTTTCCAAGACCCTGACACCTACAATGAGCAGTTCTTC; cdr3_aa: CASSFQDPDTYNEQFF
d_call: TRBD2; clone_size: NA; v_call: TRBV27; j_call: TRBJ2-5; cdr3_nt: TGTGCCAGCAGTTTAGGTCTAGCGGGAGAGGGTTGGAGGGAGACCCAGTACTTC; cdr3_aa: CASSLGLAGEGWRETQYF
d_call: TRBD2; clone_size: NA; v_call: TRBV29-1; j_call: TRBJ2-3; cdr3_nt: TGCAGCGTGCAGACGGGACTAGGAACAGATACGCAGTATTTT; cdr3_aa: CSVQTGLGTDTQYF
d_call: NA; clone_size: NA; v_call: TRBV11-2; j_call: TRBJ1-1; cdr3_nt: TGTGCCAGCAGCTTAGGACAGGAATGGGCTTTCTTT; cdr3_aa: CASSLGQEWAFF
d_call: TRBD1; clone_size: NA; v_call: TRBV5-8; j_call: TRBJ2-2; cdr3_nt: TGTGCCAGCAGCGATGGAACAGGGGGCCTTATCACCGGGGAGCTGTTTTTT; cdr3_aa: CASSDGTGGLITGELFF
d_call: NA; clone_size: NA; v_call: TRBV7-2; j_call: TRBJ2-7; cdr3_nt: TGTGCCAGCAGCTTAGCGTCCAGGGGGGCTCAATACGAGCAGTACTTC; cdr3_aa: CASSLASRGAQYEQYF
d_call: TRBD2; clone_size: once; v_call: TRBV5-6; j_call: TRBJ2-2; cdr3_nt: TGTGCCAGCAGTCTGGTAGCGGGACGAAAAGGTTCCGGGGAGCTGTTTTTT; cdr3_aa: CASSLVAGRKGSGELFF
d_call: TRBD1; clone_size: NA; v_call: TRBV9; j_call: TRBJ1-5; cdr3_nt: TGTGCCAGCAGCGTAGGTGGCAGGGGGGACCAGCCCCAGCATTTT; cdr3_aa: CASSVGGRGDQPQHF
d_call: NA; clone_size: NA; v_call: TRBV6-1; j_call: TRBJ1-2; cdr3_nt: TGTGCCAGCAGACTCGACAGAGACTATGGCTACACCTTC; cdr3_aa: CASRLDRDYGYTF
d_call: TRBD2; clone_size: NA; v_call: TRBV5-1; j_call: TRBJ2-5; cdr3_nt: TGCGCCAGCAGCCCGATAGCGGGAGGAGAGACCCAGTACTTC; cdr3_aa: CASSPIAGGETQYF
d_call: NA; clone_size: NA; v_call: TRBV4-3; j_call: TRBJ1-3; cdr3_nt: TGCGCCAGCAGCCAAGTCGTGGGCGCGGGAAACACCATATATTTT; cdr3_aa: CASSQVVGAGNTIYF
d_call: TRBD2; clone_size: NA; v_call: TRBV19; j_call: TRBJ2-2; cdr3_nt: TGTGCCAGCCGGACGCCCGGCGGGAGGGCCGGGGAGCTGTTTTTT; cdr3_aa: CASRTPGGRAGELFF
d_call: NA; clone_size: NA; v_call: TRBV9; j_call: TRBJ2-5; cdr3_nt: TGTGCCAGCAGCGTCTCGGGACGAGAGACCCAGTACTTC; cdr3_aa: CASSVSGRETQYF
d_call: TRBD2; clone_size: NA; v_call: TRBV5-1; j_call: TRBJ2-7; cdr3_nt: TGCGCCAGCAGCTTCGCGGGAGTGTCTTACGAGCAGTACTTC; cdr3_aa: CASSFAGVSYEQYF
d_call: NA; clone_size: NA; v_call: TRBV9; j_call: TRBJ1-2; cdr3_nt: TGTGCCAGCAGCTCTTCAGGGTTCCCTTATGGCTACACCTTC; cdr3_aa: CASSSSGFPYGYTF
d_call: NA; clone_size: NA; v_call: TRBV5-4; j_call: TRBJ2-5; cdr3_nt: TGTGCCAGCAGCCTAGCGCTGGGAGAGACCCAGTACTTC; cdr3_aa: CASSLALGETQYF
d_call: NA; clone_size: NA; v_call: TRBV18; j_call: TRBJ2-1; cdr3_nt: TGTGCCAGCTCTTTTTCGGTCTACAATGAGCAGTTCTTC; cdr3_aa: CASSFSVYNEQFF
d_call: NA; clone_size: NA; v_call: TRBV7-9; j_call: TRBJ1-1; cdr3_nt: TGTGCCAGCAGCTTAGCAGGCCCGGAGACTGAAGCTTTCTTT; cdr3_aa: CASSLAGPETEAFF
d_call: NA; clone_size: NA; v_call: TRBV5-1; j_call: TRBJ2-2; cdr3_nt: TGCGCCAGCAGCTGGGGGGACACCGGGGAGCTGTTTTTT; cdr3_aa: CASSWGDTGELFF
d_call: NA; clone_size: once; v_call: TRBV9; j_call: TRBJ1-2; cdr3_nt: TGTGCCAGCAGCGTAGTCGGGGGGGACTATGGCTACACCTTC; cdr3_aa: CASSVVGGDYGYTF
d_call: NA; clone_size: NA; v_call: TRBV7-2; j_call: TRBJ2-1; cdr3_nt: TGTGCCAGCAGCTTAAGCAGAGAGGGGGAGCAGTTCTTC; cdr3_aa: CASSLSREGEQFF
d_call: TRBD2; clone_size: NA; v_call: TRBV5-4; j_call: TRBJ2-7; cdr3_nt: TGTGCCAGCAGCTTGGAGGTAGCGGGGGCCTACGAGCAGTACTTC; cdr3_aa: CASSLEVAGAYEQYF
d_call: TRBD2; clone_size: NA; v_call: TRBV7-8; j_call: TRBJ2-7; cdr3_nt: TGTGCCAGCAGCTCGATAGCGGGAGCGGACGAGCAGTACTTC; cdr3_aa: CASSSIAGADEQYF
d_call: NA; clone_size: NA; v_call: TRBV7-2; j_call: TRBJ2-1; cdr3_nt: TGTGCCAGCAGCCCAGCGGTTCGCTACAATGAGCAGTTCTTC; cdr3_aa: CASSPAVRYNEQFF
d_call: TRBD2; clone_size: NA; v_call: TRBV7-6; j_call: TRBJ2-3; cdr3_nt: TGTGCCAGCAGCTGGATCGCGGGTAGCGGGATCACAGATACGCAGTATTTT; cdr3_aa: CASSWIAGSGITDTQYF
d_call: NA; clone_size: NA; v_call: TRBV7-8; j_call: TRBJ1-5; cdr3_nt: TGTGCCAGCAGCTCTTGGGTCGGGAGGGTAAGCAATCAGCCCCAGCATTTT; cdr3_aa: CASSSWVGRVSNQPQHF
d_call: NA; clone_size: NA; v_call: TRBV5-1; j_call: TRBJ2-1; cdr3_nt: TGCGCCAGCAGCTTGGGGACTGATCCCAAGTACAATGAGCAGTTCTTC; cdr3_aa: CASSLGTDPKYNEQFF
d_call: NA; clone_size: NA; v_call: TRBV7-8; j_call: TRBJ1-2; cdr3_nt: TGTGCCAGCAGCTTAGGGGGAGCCTCCGGAGATGGCTACACCTTC; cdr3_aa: CASSLGGASGDGYTF
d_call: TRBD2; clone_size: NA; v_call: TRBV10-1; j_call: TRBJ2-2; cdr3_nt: TGCGCCAGCAGCGCTGCAAGTAGCGGGAGGCCCGGGGAGCTGTTTTTT; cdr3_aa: CASSAASSGRPGELFF
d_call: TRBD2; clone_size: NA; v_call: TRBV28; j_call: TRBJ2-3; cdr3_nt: TGTGCCAGCAGTACCCATAGCGGGAGCTCCGATACGCAGTATTTT; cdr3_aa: CASSTHSGSSDTQYF
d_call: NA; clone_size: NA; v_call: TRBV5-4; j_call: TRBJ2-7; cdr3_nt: TGTGCCAGCACTTCCGGAAACTACGAGCAGTACTTC; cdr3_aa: CASTSGNYEQYF
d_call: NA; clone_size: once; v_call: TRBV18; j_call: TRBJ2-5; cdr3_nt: TGTGCCAGCTCACCACCCGGGTCCAGGCGAGAGACCCAGTACTTC; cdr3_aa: CASSPPGSRRETQYF
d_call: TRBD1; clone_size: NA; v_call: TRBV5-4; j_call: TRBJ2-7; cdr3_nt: TGTGCCAGCAGCCCTATTCCCCCCGGGACAGGGGGCCACGAGCAGTACTTC; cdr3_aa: CASSPIPPGTGGHEQYF
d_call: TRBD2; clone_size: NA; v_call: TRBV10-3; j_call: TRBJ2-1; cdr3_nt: TGTGCCATCAGTAGGGATAGGACTAGTAGGGGTGAGCAGTTCTTC; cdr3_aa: CAISRDRTSRGEQFF
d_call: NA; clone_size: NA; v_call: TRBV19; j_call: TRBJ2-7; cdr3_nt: TGTGCCAGTAGGCGATTCGCTTCCGGGGCCTACGAGCAGTACTTC; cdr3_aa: CASRRFASGAYEQYF
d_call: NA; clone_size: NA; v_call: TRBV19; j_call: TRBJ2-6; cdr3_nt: TGTGCCAGTAAATATTCGATAGGGACATCTGGGGCCAACGTCCTGACTTTC; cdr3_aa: CASKYSIGTSGANVLTF
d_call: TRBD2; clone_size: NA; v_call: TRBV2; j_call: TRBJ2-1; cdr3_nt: TGTGCCAGCAGATCAGGACTAGCGGGAGTGGATGAGCAGTTCTTC; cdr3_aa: CASRSGLAGVDEQFF
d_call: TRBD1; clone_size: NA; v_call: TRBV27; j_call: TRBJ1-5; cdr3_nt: TGTGCCAGCAGCCAAGACAGGGGACGTCAGCCCCAGCATTTT; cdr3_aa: CASSQDRGRQPQHF
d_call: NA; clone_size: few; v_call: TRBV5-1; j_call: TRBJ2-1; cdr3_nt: TGCGCCAGCAGCTCGAATTACAATGAGCAGTTCTTC; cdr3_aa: CASSSNYNEQFF
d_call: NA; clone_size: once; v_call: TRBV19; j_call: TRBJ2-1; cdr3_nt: TGTGCCAGCAAGGGGTCCCCGGGTGTCGGGAGCTCCTACAATGAGCAGTTCTTC; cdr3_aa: CASKGSPGVGSSYNEQFF
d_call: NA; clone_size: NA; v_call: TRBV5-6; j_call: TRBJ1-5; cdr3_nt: TGTGCCAGCAGCTTGCTTAGGGGGGGACCTAATCAGCCCCAGCATTTT; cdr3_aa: CASSLLRGGPNQPQHF
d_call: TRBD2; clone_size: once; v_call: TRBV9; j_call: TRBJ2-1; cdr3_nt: TGTGCCAGCAGCGAAACAAGGACTAGCGGGGTGGATGAGCAGTTCTTC; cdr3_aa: CASSETRTSGVDEQFF
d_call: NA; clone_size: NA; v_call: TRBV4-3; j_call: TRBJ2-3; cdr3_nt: TGCGCCAGCAGCCAAGACGGGCCCATGAATACGCAGTATTTT; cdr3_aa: CASSQDGPMNTQYF
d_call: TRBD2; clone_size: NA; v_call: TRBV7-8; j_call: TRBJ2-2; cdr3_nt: TGTGCCAGCAGCCACGGGACTAGCGGGAGTTTGGGCGGGGAGCTGTTTTTT; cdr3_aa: CASSHGTSGSLGGELFF
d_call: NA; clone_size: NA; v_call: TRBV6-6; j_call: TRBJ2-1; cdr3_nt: TGTGCCAGCAGTTATAGGGGGGGAAGCTCCTACAATGAGCAGTTCTTC; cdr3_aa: CASSYRGGSSYNEQFF
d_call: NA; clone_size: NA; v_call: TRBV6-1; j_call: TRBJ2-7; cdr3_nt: TGTGCCAGCAGTGAGGGTTACCATGGGTACGAGCAGTACTTC; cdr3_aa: CASSEGYHGYEQYF
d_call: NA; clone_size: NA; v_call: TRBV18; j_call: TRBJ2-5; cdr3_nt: TGTGCCAGCTCACCCCTACCGGGACGAACTCAAGAGACCCAGTACTTC; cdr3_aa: CASSPLPGRTQETQYF
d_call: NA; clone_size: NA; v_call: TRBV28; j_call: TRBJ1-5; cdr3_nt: TGTGCCAGCACGGCGGTTTCCAATCAGCCCCAGCATTTT; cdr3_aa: CASTAVSNQPQHF
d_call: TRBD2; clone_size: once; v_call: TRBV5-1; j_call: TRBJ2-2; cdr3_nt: TGCGCCAGCAGCTTGGATGGACTAGACACCGGGGAGCTGTTTTTT; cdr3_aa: CASSLDGLDTGELFF
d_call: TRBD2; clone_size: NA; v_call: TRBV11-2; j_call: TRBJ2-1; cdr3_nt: TGTGCCAGCACCTCATTTCTGGGGCTAGCGGGAGGGTTTAACAATGAGCAGTTCTTC; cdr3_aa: CASTSFLGLAGGFNNEQFF
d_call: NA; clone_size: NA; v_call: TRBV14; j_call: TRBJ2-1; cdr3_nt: TGTGCCAGCAGCCCCCGTGGGGTGTTAAGCTCCTACAATGAGCAGTTCTTC; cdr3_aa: CASSPRGVLSSYNEQFF
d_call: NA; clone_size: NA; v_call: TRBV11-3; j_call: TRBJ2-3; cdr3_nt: TGTGCCAGCAGCTACTCGACCGTGGGGAGCACAGATACGCAGTATTTT; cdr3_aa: CASSYSTVGSTDTQYF
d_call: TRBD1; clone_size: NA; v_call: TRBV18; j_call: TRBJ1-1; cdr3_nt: TGTGCCAGCTCACCTGGACAGGGAGAAGCTTTCTTT; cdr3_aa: CASSPGQGEAFF